Listed below are T cell receptor beta chains from one sample, sequenced in a study of identical twins. Each CDR3 protein is one row after TCRdb ran MiXCR on the 5' RACE reads. The table has some 760,000 distinct CDR3 sequences, about 20% seen once; the top ten hold 13%. These data also formed part of another study, on T cells expressing NK-cell markers.

Sequencing used PBMCs. The source of these receptors is a woman between 18 and 29 years old in good health. The CDR3 runs from the conserved cysteine through the conserved F or W. The order of the fields is clone size, J gene, V gene, D gene, CDR3 DNA, CDR3 protein. D genes are given only for firm matches. Size tells how often a clone was seen (once, few, many) or the class of an expanded clone, and some rows leave it out.

size: few
J: TRBJ2-7
V: TRBV6-1
D: TRBD1
DNA: TGTGCCAGCAGCAAAGACAGGGACGCCTACGAGCAGTACTTC
CDR3: CASSKDRDAYEQYF

size: .
J: TRBJ2-4
V: TRBV29-1
D: .
DNA: TGCAGCGTTACTTCCTTAGGGAGGAAGAACATTCAGTACTTC
CDR3: CSVTSLGRKNIQYF

size: few
J: TRBJ1-1
V: TRBV10-3
D: .
DNA: TGTGCCATCAGTGAGTCGATTTTTTTGAGGCCCCAAGCGGGGCTGAACACTGAAGCTTTCTTT
CDR3: CAISESIFLRPQAGLNTEAFF

size: many
J: TRBJ2-7
V: TRBV12-3/TRBV12-4
D: TRBD2
DNA: TGTGCCAGCAGCTTGGGAGGGACGGCCTACGAGCAGTACTTC
CDR3: CASSLGGTAYEQYF

size: few
J: TRBJ2-3
V: TRBV5-1
D: TRBD2
DNA: TGCGCCAGCAGCCTTAGCGGGCCGGGAGGAGATACGCAGTATTTT
CDR3: CASSLSGPGGDTQYF

size: .
J: TRBJ2-1
V: TRBV7-9
D: .
DNA: TGTGCCAGCAGCGATGTCGTCTCCTACAATGAGCAGTTCTTC
CDR3: CASSDVVSYNEQFF

size: few
J: TRBJ2-7
V: TRBV6-1
D: TRBD2
DNA: TGTGCCAGCAGAACCCTAGCGGGAGATTTCTACGAGCAGTACTTC
CDR3: CASRTLAGDFYEQYF

size: .
J: TRBJ2-1
V: TRBV29-1
D: TRBD1
DNA: TGCAGCGTCGAACAGGGGGCAGGTGAGCAGTTCTTC
CDR3: CSVEQGAGEQFF

size: few
J: TRBJ2-7
V: TRBV30
D: TRBD2
DNA: TGTGCCACCACCGGGACTAGCGGGATATACGAGCAGTACTTC
CDR3: CATTGTSGIYEQYF

size: few
J: TRBJ2-2
V: TRBV5-1
D: TRBD1
DNA: TGCGCCAGCAGCAACTTCCCGGGACAGGCGAACACCGGGGAGCTGTTTTTT
CDR3: CASSNFPGQANTGELFF

size: .
J: TRBJ2-1
V: TRBV29-1
D: TRBD2
DNA: TGCAGCGTTTTCCCCGGACTAGCGGGACGATTGGATGAGCAGTTCTTC
CDR3: CSVFPGLAGRLDEQFF

size: .
J: TRBJ2-7
V: TRBV2
D: .
DNA: TGTGCCAGCAGGGGGACTGGTGGTCCCTACGAGCAGTACTTC
CDR3: CASRGTGGPYEQYF

size: few
J: TRBJ1-2
V: TRBV5-6
D: .
DNA: TGTGCCAGCAGCTCCGACAGTCATGGCTACACCTTC
CDR3: CASSSDSHGYTF

size: .
J: TRBJ2-1
V: TRBV18
D: TRBD1
DNA: TGTGCCAGCTCTTCCACGACAGGGGGCTCCTCCAATGAGCAGTTCTTC
CDR3: CASSSTTGGSSNEQFF

size: many
J: TRBJ2-1
V: TRBV5-1
D: .
DNA: TGCGCCAGCAGCTTGGGTGACAGTAGTTTGAGAAATGAGCAGTTCTTC
CDR3: CASSLGDSSLRNEQFF

size: few
J: TRBJ2-1
V: TRBV20-1
D: TRBD2
DNA: TGCAGTGAAAGTAGCGGGGGTACCAATGAGCAGTTCTTC
CDR3: CSESSGGTNEQFF

size: .
J: TRBJ1-1
V: TRBV12-3/TRBV12-4
D: TRBD1
DNA: TGTGCCAGCAGTCCTGGGGACAGGGGGCCGAACACTGAAGCTTTCTTT
CDR3: CASSPGDRGPNTEAFF

size: .
J: TRBJ1-6
V: TRBV7-3
D: .
DNA: TGTGCCAGCAGCCCGACGGGCAGGGAGTATAATTCACCCCTCCACTTT
CDR3: CASSPTGREYNSPLHF

size: few
J: TRBJ2-6
V: TRBV29-1
D: .
DNA: TGCAGCGCTCCGACAGGCTCTGGGGCCAACGTCCTGACTTTC
CDR3: CSAPTGSGANVLTF

size: .
J: TRBJ1-4
V: TRBV12-3/TRBV12-4
D: .
DNA: TGTGCCAGCACTCTAGGGACTGTTGTAGGTGAAAAACTGTTTTTT
CDR3: CASTLGTVVGEKLFF

size: few
J: TRBJ2-5
V: TRBV7-6
D: .
DNA: TGTGCCAGCAGCTTAATTACCAGGGTCGGAGTGTTCAAAGAGACCCAGTACTTC
CDR3: CASSLITRVGVFKETQYF

size: .
J: TRBJ1-2
V: TRBV29-1
D: TRBD1
DNA: TGCAGCGTTGAAAGACAGGGAAGCACGTGGACCTTC
CDR3: CSVERQGSTWTF

size: .
J: TRBJ2-3
V: TRBV18
D: .
DNA: TGTGCCAGCTCGCAACTATCCGGGGCCCGTAGAGCAGATACGCAGTATTTT
CDR3: CASSQLSGARRADTQYF

size: .
J: TRBJ2-7
V: TRBV6-5
D: .
DNA: TGTGCCAGCAGTTACTCGAACGGGGGCTGGGACGAGCAGTACTTC
CDR3: CASSYSNGGWDEQYF

size: .
J: TRBJ2-1
V: TRBV25-1
D: TRBD2
DNA: TGTGCCAGCACTAGCGGGGGCCGGGGTGAGCAGTTCTTC
CDR3: CASTSGGRGEQFF

size: .
J: TRBJ2-7
V: TRBV28
D: .
DNA: TGTGCCAGCATCTCTAACGTGGGGCCCTACGAGCAGTACTTC
CDR3: CASISNVGPYEQYF

size: many
J: TRBJ1-5
V: TRBV20-1
D: TRBD1
DNA: TGCAGTGCTAGTGACAGGGGAGACTGGGAACAGCCCCAGCATTTT
CDR3: CSASDRGDWEQPQHF

size: few
J: TRBJ1-2
V: TRBV7-2
D: .
DNA: TGTGCCAGCAGCTCCGAGCCCCACTATGGCTACACCTTC
CDR3: CASSSEPHYGYTF

size: few
J: TRBJ2-2
V: TRBV20-1
D: TRBD2
DNA: TGCAGTGCTGGGAAGATAGCGGGACAAAGCGTGAACACCGGGGAGCTGTTTTTT
CDR3: CSAGKIAGQSVNTGELFF

size: .
J: TRBJ2-1
V: TRBV27
D: .
DNA: TGTGCCAGCAGACAACTCCAGGGAAACGAGCAGTTCTTC
CDR3: CASRQLQGNEQFF

size: few
J: TRBJ2-3
V: TRBV20-1
D: .
DNA: TGCAGTGCTCCCACCTTTGGGGCGGGCACAGATACGCAGTATTTT
CDR3: CSAPTFGAGTDTQYF

size: .
J: TRBJ2-7
V: TRBV12-3/TRBV12-4
D: .
DNA: TGTGCCAGCAGTTTTTCTTTCTTCCCCTCTAGGACTTACGAGCAGTACTTC
CDR3: CASSFSFFPSRTYEQYF

size: few
J: TRBJ1-4
V: TRBV5-1
D: .
DNA: TGCGCCAGCAGCTACACAAGAGCAACTAATGAAAAACTGTTTTTT
CDR3: CASSYTRATNEKLFF

size: many
J: TRBJ1-5
V: TRBV7-2
D: .
DNA: TGTGCCAGCAGCTTAATGGGGGGCAGGGAGATCAGTCAGCCCCAGCATTTT
CDR3: CASSLMGGREISQPQHF

size: few
J: TRBJ2-7
V: TRBV7-9
D: .
DNA: TGTGCCAGCAGCCCTTCGAACAGGATGGGTTCCTACGAGCAGTACTTC
CDR3: CASSPSNRMGSYEQYF

size: few
J: TRBJ1-1
V: TRBV5-1
D: .
DNA: TGCGCCAGCAGCCTAACAGGTTCAGGGGTGAACACTGAAGCTTTCTTT
CDR3: CASSLTGSGVNTEAFF

size: .
J: TRBJ2-7
V: TRBV29-1
D: .
DNA: TGCAGTGTTCAGGGCTACGAGCAGTACTTC
CDR3: CSVQGYEQYF

size: few
J: TRBJ2-6
V: TRBV20-1
D: .
DNA: TGCAGTGCCATGGAGGGGGCCAACGTCCTGACTTTC
CDR3: CSAMEGANVLTF

size: .
J: TRBJ2-2
V: TRBV5-1
D: .
DNA: TGCGCCAGCAGCTCAACACTAAACACCGGGGAGCTGTTTTTT
CDR3: CASSSTLNTGELFF

size: many
J: TRBJ1-4
V: TRBV5-1
D: .
DNA: TGCGCCAGCAGTTACGGGCCCCGGGAGGCAACTAATGAAAAACTGTTTTTT
CDR3: CASSYGPREATNEKLFF